A single sample gave rise to the 17 T cell receptor beta chains below, sequenced in a study of T cells in Graves' hyperthyroidism and ophthalmopathy (dated by TCRdb to about 2019). Library preparation used multiplex PCR. The sequencer listed for this sample is Illumina HiSeq 2000. Amplification of TCR beta CDR3 regions was carried out from RNA transcripts. A first-round RT-PCR of the TCR CDR3 used the HTBI primer set with the Qiagen OneStep RT-PCR kit. TCRdb reprocessed the public reads (quality trimming at Q25 with fastp, clone calling with MiXCR) and kept in-frame beta chains. Under each unique CDR3 protein, matching rows form one entry showing the most common genes and DNA. In all, the sample holds 500,000 to 600,000 distinct CDR3 sequences, and 16% of those were seen once. Approximately 18% of the sample is held by the ten biggest clonotypes. The sample taken for sequencing was blood. The receptors derive from a woman aged 18-29 years with Graves' hyperthyroidism.

This clonotype was recorded at least ten times. The CDR3 sequence: CASGYPGRTEAFF. The CDR3 DNA is TGTGCCAGCGGCTACCCGGGGAGGACTGAAGCTTTCTTT. The chain joins TRBV12-3 or TRBV12-4 to TRBJ1-1; D gene unclear. This CDR3 spans 13 amino acids. V was shortened by 8 bases and J by 5 bases, with 15 bases between the two germline ends.

J is TRBJ2-6 and V is TRBV27; 11 bases line up with TRBD1. V trimming: 5 bases; J trimming: 2 bases; junction bases outside the gene matches: 5. The V gene's germline CDR1 is MNHEY and CDR2 SMNVEV (reference sequence). The CDR3 is made up of 17 amino acids. The DNA for the CDR3 is TGTGCCAGCAGTCTGGGACAGGGGGACCCTGGGGCCAACGTCCTGACTTTC. This sequence encodes CASSLGQGDPGANVLTF.

The J gene is TRBJ2-1, the V gene TRBV9; D might be TRBD1 (5 bases). Per germline, CDR1 SGDLS and CDR2 YYNGEE. Deletions cut 0 bases from V and 8 bases from J, with 9 bases between. This CDR3 comprises 13 residues. The CDR3 protein is CASSVAGIDEQFF. The CDR3 region has the DNA TGTGCCAGCAGCGTAGCAGGGATCGATGAGCAGTTCTTC.

The chain uses TRBV25-1 and TRBJ2-3; TRBD2 aligns across 8 bases. This CDR3 is 19 amino acids long. After removal of 4 bases from V and 0 bases from J, the junction contained 15 bases not matched to a gene. Germline V gene data show CDR1 as MGHDK and CDR2 as SYGVNS. CDR3 residues: CASSVTETLAGPSTDTQYF. CDR3 DNA: TGTGCCAGCAGTGTGACCGAAACCCTAGCGGGTCCTAGCACAGATACGCAGTATTTT.

Comment on this clonotype: Here the CDR3 omits its conserved ending phenylalanine or tryptophan, so a read error is the likely source. This sequence joins TRBV7-3 and TRBJ2-5; D gene uncertain. Trimming pared 1 base from V and 5 bases from J, leaving 8 bases between. The CDR3 sequence is 13 residues long. Germline-derived CDR1 and CDR2 are SGHTA and FQGTGA. As DNA, the CDR3 is TGTGCCAGCAGCTTAAATAGCTGGGAGACCCAGTACTCC. It encodes CASSLNSWETQYS.

In this sample, this clonotype turned up many times. The chain couples TRBV7-9 to TRBJ1-6; perhaps TRBD1 as D (6 bases). This CDR3 spans 15 amino acids. Germline V gene data show CDR1 as SEHNR and CDR2 as FQNEAQ (reference sequence). The V end was cut by 5 bases, the J end by 10 bases, with 18 bases between. The CDR3 is CASSVGAGIQSPLHF. CDR3 DNA sequence: TGTGCCAGCAGCGTGGGGGCAGGGATTCAATCACCCCTCCACTTT.

This sequence joins TRBV4-3 and TRBJ1-6, with D possibly matching TRBD1 (5 bases). Germline values: CDR1 LGHNA, CDR2 YSLEER. V lost 1 base and J lost 11, with 12 bases in between. This CDR3 is 14 amino acids long. This CDR3 reads CASSQAFGGTPLHF. The CDR3 nucleotides read TGCGCCAGCAGCCAAGCCTTCGGGGGAACACCCCTCCACTTT.

The chain carries TRBV15 and TRBJ2-2, with D maybe TRBD2 (6 bases). The CDR3 contains 16 residues. Germline V gene lookup returns CDR1 LNHNV and CDR2 YYDKDF (reference sequence). The germline V and J ends were trimmed by 3 bases and 6 bases, with 17 bases remaining between them. The CDR3 DNA is TGTGCCACCAGCAGGGGAGGCACCAATAGGGCCGGGGAGCTGTTTTTT. Its translation: CATSRGGTNRAGELFF.

CDR3 sequence reads: CASSVGGTYQETQYF. The DNA for the CDR3 is TGTGCCAGCAGCGTAGGAGGGACTTACCAAGAGACCCAGTACTTC. The chain links TRBV9 to TRBJ2-5; maybe TRBD2 (6 bases). CDR3 size: 15 residues. The V end was cut by 0 bases, the J end by 0 bases, with 9 bases between. Germline lookup yields CDR1 SGDLS and CDR2 YYNGEE.

This clonotype appeared many times. V is TRBV6-1 and J is TRBJ2-1; the match to TRBD2 covers 10 bases. This CDR3 has 16 residues. With 3 bases clipped from V and 3 bases from J, the junction kept 5 bases outside the gene matches. Germline assignment: CDR1 MNHNS and CDR2 SASEGT. CDR3 sequence: CASSDRSGGNYNEQFF. In DNA, the CDR3 is TGTGCCAGCAGTGATCGTAGCGGGGGGAACTACAATGAGCAGTTCTTC.

On this clonotype itself: The junction departs from the called germline gene at one end, perhaps through a read error. The genes are TRBV28 and TRBJ2-1; D is possibly TRBD1 (5 bases). This CDR3 contains 11 residues. Germline CDR1 MDHEN, CDR2 SYDVKM. This CDR3 is CASLEDNEHFF. The CDR3 DNA reads as TGTGCCAGCCTAGAGGACAATGAGCACTTCTTC.

The rearrangement uses TRBV30 and TRBJ2-7; tentatively, D is TRBD1 (5 bases). This CDR3 comprises 12 residues. CDR1 and CDR2 (germline): GTSNPN, SVGIG (reference sequence). Trimming removed 2 bases from V and 7 bases from J, with 12 bases in between. For the CDR3, the DNA is TGTGCCTGGAGTATAATAGGGGTTGAGCAGTACTTC. Amino acid sequence: CAWSIIGVEQYF.

This clonotype showed up many times. The chain employs TRBV20-1 and TRBJ2-7; the D is unclear. CDR3 size: 10 residues. Germline CDR1 DFQATT, CDR2 SNEGSKA (reference sequence). V lost 6 bases, J lost 7 bases, and 10 bases lay in between. This CDR3 reads CSALIGEQYF. CDR3 sequence (DNA): TGCAGTGCACTCATCGGGGAGCAGTACTTC.

This clonotype was seen a handful of times. The genes are TRBV6-1 and TRBJ1-3, with D possibly being TRBD1 (6 bases). The V gene's germline CDR1 is MNHNS and CDR2 SASEGT. V shed 6 bases and J shed 0 bases, with 9 bases lying between them. The CDR3 consists of 14 residues. The CDR3, as DNA: TGTGCCAGCAGACGGGACACCTCTGGAAACACCATATATTTT. Amino acids: CASRRDTSGNTIYF.

This clonotype has a handful of counts. This could be a read error, since a much larger clone is one nucleotide away. The V gene is TRBV11-1, the J gene TRBJ1-2; TRBD1 matches at 7 bases. Germline CDR1 is SGHAT and CDR2 is FQDESV (reference sequence). Losses at the gene ends were 4 bases for V and 7 bases for J; bases not matched to a gene: 12. This CDR3 is 15 amino acids long. CDR3 loop: CASSSLGQSICGYTF. CDR3 nucleotides: TGTGCCAGCAGCTCCCTGGGACAGTCGATTTGTGGCTACACCTTC.

The table lists this clonotype with a few counts. The chain links TRBV24-1 to TRBJ2-6; D is unclear. Germline lookup yields CDR1 KGHDR and CDR2 SFDVKD. This CDR3 spans 14 amino acids. Trimming pared 3 bases from V and 2 bases from J, leaving 4 bases between. This CDR3 is CATSDPAGANVLTF. Written as DNA, the CDR3 is TGTGCCACCAGTGATCCTGCTGGGGCCAACGTCCTGACTTTC.

The CDR3 DNA reads TGTGCCAGTTGTGACACCGGGGAGCTGTTTTTT. It specifies CASCDTGELFF. The chain recombines TRBV28 with TRBJ2-2; D not resolved. V lost 9 bases, J lost 3 bases, and 5 bases lay in between. Looked up from germline, CDR1 is MDHEN and CDR2 is SYDVKM. CDR3 size: 11 residues.